One and the same sample provided the 20 T cell receptor beta chains below, sequenced in a study of memory CD4+ T cells and cytomegalovirus serostatus. Single viable CD3+CD4+CD8-CD45RO+ cells were sorted as the memory CD4+ T cells. The assay was immunoSEQ multiplex PCR, and TCRdb's table has in-frame clones only and misses some. The sample records 40,000 to 50,000 clones, approximately 81% being singletons. Material for sequencing was memory CD4+ T cells from blood. The receptors were gathered from an adult in good health and CMV-seropositive.

The chain joins TRBV6-1 to TRBJ2-7, with D maybe TRBD2 (5 bases). From germline, CDR1 is MNHNS and CDR2 SASEGT. The CDR3 is 14 residues long. Trimming took 8 bases from V and 4 from J, leaving 18 bases between them. Written as DNA, the CDR3 is TGTGCCAGCGGGGAACGGGGAGCCTTTTACGAGCAGTACTTC. Translation gives CASGERGAFYEQYF.

This clone has a handful of counts. The same CDR3 arises from other DNA sequences in this sample as well. The CDR3 DNA follows: TGCGCCAGCAGAAGGACTAGCGGGGATGCAGATACGCAGTATTTT. Protein sequence: CASRRTSGDADTQYF. The J gene is TRBJ2-3, the V gene TRBV10-1; 12 bases match TRBD2. The germline CDR1 and CDR2 sequences are WNHNN and SYGVQD (reference sequence). This CDR3 has 15 residues. V trimming: 6 bases; J trimming: 4 bases; junction bases outside the gene matches: 5.

The gene calls are TRBV2 and TRBJ1-5; no firm D call. V lost 5 bases, J lost 1 base, and 9 bases lay in between. The CDR3 consists of 14 residues. Germline V lookup: CDR1 SNHLY, CDR2 FYNNEI. Here the CDR3 reads CASSQIGSNQPQHF. In DNA, the CDR3 is TGTGCCAGCAGTCAAATCGGGAGCAATCAGCCCCAGCATTTT.

This clone has a handful of counts. The chain links TRBV15 to TRBJ1-4; no clear D gene. V was shortened by 0 bases and J by 12 bases, with 14 bases between the two germline ends. This CDR3 spans 14 amino acids. The germline gives CDR1 LNHNV, CDR2 YYDKDF (reference sequence). CDR3 region: CATSRDRGGLELFF. For the CDR3, the DNA is TGTGCCACCAGCAGAGATCGCGGAGGTTTGGAACTGTTTTTT. Based on the CDR3 plus reference TRBV15 and TRBJ1-4, the full variable domain is DAMVIQNPRYQVTQFGKPVTLSCSQTLNHNVMYWYQQKSSQAPKLLFHYYDKDFNNEADTPDNFQSRRPNTSFCFLDIRSPGLGDTAMYLCATSRDRGGLELFFGSGTQLSVL.

The chain couples TRBV10-1 to TRBJ1-1; maybe TRBD1 (5 bases). Germline V gene data show CDR1 as WNHNN and CDR2 as SYGVQD (reference sequence). The length of the CDR3 is 14 residues. V was cut by 3 bases and J by 4 bases, with 12 bases left in between. The CDR3 reads CASSENQGSTEAFF. The DNA of the CDR3 is TGCGCCAGCAGTGAAAACCAGGGCAGCACTGAAGCTTTCTTT.

V usage is TRBV5-1 and J usage is TRBJ2-4; weak D call: TRBD2 (5 bases). CDR1 is SGHRS and CDR2 is YFSETQ in the germline V gene. Deletions cut 0 bases from V and 5 bases from J, with 12 bases between. The CDR3 length is 15 residues. CDR3 DNA: TGCGCCAGCAGCTTGGGCCCGGGAAGGCAAAACATTCAGTACTTC. It specifies CASSLGPGRQNIQYF. Full variable domain (remainder filled in from reference TRBV5-1 and TRBJ2-4): KAGVTQTPRYLIKTRGQQVTLSCSPISGHRSVSWYQQTPGQGLQFLFEYFSETQRNKGNFPGRFSGRQFSNSRSEMNVSTLELGDSALYLCASSLGPGRQNIQYFGAGTRLSVL.

This clone was found a few times. The chain links TRBV10-1 to TRBJ1-2; 7 bases agree with TRBD1. CDR1 WNHNN and CDR2 SYGVQD come from the germline V gene (reference sequence). Trimming removed 9 bases from V and 3 bases from J; junction bases left unmatched: 7. This CDR3 spans 13 amino acids. This CDR3 reads CASGEGGDYGYTF. The CDR3 region has the DNA TGCGCCAGTGGGGAAGGGGGCGACTATGGCTACACCTTC.

This CDR3 reads CASSFRRTGNQPQHF. CDR3 bases: TGTGCCAGCAGTTTTAGAAGGACGGGAAATCAGCCCCAGCATTTT. This chain joins TRBV28 and TRBJ1-5; D is undetermined. Germline V gene lookup returns CDR1 MDHEN and CDR2 SYDVKM. The CDR3 totals 15 residues. Trimming left V 3 bases short and J 4 bases short, with 13 bases between.

The gene calls are TRBV6-6 and TRBJ2-7; D could derive from TRBD1 or TRBD2 (5 bases each). There are 14 residues in the CDR3. Germline V CDR1 and CDR2: MNHNY, SVGAGI (reference sequence). V dropped 3 bases and J dropped 3 bases, with 12 bases sitting between them. This CDR3 is CASSYWGSRYEQYF. The CDR3 DNA follows: TGTGCCAGCAGTTATTGGGGGAGTCGCTACGAGCAGTACTTC.

This chain links TRBV2 with TRBJ1-2, with D hard to call. Deletions cut 1 base from V and 8 bases from J, with 17 bases between. The CDR3 extends over 15 amino acids. Germline V gene sequence: CDR1 SNHLY, CDR2 FYNNEI. As DNA, the CDR3 is TGTGCCAGCAGTGAAGACCGGGCGCTTTCTGAAGGCTACACCTTC. Protein: CASSEDRALSEGYTF. Full variable domain (missing parts from reference TRBV2 and TRBJ1-2): EPEVTQTPSHQVTQMGQEVILRCVPISNHLYFYWYRQILGQKVEFLVSFYNNEISEKSEIFDDQFSVERPDGSNFTLKIRSTKLEDSAMYFCASSEDRALSEGYTFGSGTRLTVV.

J is TRBJ2-7 and V is TRBV5-1, with 7 positions matching TRBD1. CDR3 length equals 16 residues. Germline V gives CDR1 SGHRS, CDR2 YFSETQ. V shed 2 bases and J 0 bases; nucleotides not matched to a gene: 8. This CDR3 reads CASSLHRGTSSYEQYF. CDR3 bases: TGCGCCAGCAGCTTACACAGGGGAACCAGCTCCTACGAGCAGTACTTC.

The chain is built from TRBV7-2 and TRBJ2-2; D call uncertain. V lost 3 bases and J 4 bases, leaving 12 bases between the germline ends. Germline CDR1 is SGHTA and CDR2 is FQGNSA. This CDR3 is 15 amino acids long. The CDR3 region is CASSFSDTRTGELFF. Here the CDR3 DNA reads TGTGCCAGCAGCTTCAGCGACACCCGCACCGGGGAGCTGTTTTTT.

This rearrangement joins TRBV6-6 to TRBJ2-5; D remains unclear. The CDR3 contains 12 residues. CDR1 and CDR2 (germline): MNHNY, SVGAGI (reference sequence). V gave up 6 bases and J gave up 4 bases, with 9 bases separating them. DNA of the CDR3: TGTGCCAGCAGCCCCCAGCGAGAGACCCAGTACTTC. It specifies CASSPQRETQYF.

This sequence joins TRBV5-6 and TRBJ2-3; 7 nucleotides agree with TRBD1. The CDR3 loop spans 15 amino acids. Trimming at V came to 2 bases and at J to 8 bases, leaving 11 bases not matched to a gene. CDR1 and CDR2 (germline): SGHDT, YYEEEE. DNA of the CDR3: TGTGCCAGCAGCTTCAAGGACAGGCTAATGGGTACGCAGTATTTT. It encodes CASSFKDRLMGTQYF.

This sequence joins TRBV6-5 and TRBJ2-7; a weak D match, TRBD1 (5 bases). CDR3 length: 13 residues. V lost 3 bases and J lost 4, with 10 bases in between. CDR1 and CDR2 (germline): MNHEY, SVGAGI. The CDR3 is CASSYLSGYEQYF. CDR3 sequence (DNA): TGTGCCAGCAGTTATCTCTCAGGGTACGAGCAGTACTTC.

The chain has TRBV4-1 and TRBJ2-7; 7 bases are shared with TRBD1. The CDR3 covers 14 residues. Losses at the gene ends were 1 base for V and 2 bases for J; bases not matched to a gene: 2. Germline V CDR1 and CDR2: MGHRA, YSYEKL. The CDR3 loop reads CASSQGQGAYEQYF. In DNA form, the CDR3 reads TGCGCCAGCAGCCAAGGTCAGGGGGCCTACGAGCAGTACTTC.

This chain uses TRBV10-3 with TRBJ1-4; D unclear. The V and J ends lost 7 bases and 7 bases respectively, with 13 bases between them. The CDR3 has 13 amino acids. The germline gives CDR1 ENHRY, CDR2 SYGVKD. The CDR3 spells CAIKDDQAEKLFF. As DNA, the CDR3 is TGTGCCATCAAGGACGACCAGGCTGAAAAACTGTTTTTT.

The chain couples TRBV18 to TRBJ1-6; 7 nucleotides line up with TRBD1. The V gene end was trimmed by 5 bases and the J gene end by 5 bases; junction bases not matched to a gene: 6. The CDR3 has 15 residues. The germline gives CDR1 KGHSH, CDR2 LQKENI. Here the CDR3 DNA reads TGTGCCAGCTCAGAACAGGGGCGGGATAATTCACCCCTCCACTTT. Protein sequence: CASSEQGRDNSPLHF.

This sequence joins TRBV10-3 and TRBJ2-3; 8 nucleotides match TRBD2. The germline V gene encodes CDR1 ENHRY and CDR2 SYGVKD. V was pared by 10 bases and J by 1 base, with 4 bases of the junction left unmatched. This CDR3 comprises 13 residues. The CDR3 nucleotides read TGTGCCACACAAGCGGGGGGCACAGATACGCAGTATTTT. Translating gives CATQAGGTDTQYF.

The chain joins TRBV6-5 to TRBJ2-7; the match to TRBD1 covers 10 bases. The V gene end was trimmed by 6 bases and the J gene end by 3 bases; junction bases not matched to a gene: 5. Germline lookup yields CDR1 MNHEY and CDR2 SVGAGI. The CDR3 spans 14 residues. The chain's CDR3 is CASRRGQGFYEQYF. CDR3 sequence (DNA): TGTGCCAGCAGACGGGGACAGGGGTTCTACGAGCAGTACTTC.